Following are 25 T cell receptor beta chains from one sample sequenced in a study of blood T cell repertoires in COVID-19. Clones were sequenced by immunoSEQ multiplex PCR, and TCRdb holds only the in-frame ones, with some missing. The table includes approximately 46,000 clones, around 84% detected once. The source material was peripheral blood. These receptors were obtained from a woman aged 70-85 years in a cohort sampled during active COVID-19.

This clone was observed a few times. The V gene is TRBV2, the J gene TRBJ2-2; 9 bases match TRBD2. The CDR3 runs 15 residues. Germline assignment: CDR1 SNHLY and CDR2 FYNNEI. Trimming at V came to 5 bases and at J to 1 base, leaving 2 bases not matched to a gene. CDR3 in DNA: TGTGCCAGCAGTCAGACTAGCGGGAACACCGGGGAGCTGTTTTTT. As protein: CASSQTSGNTGELFF. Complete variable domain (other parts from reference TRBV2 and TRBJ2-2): EPEVTQTPSHQVTQMGQEVILRCVPISNHLYFYWYRQILGQKVEFLVSFYNNEISEKSEIFDDQFSVERPDGSNFTLKIRSTKLEDSAMYFCASSQTSGNTGELFFGEGSRLTVL.

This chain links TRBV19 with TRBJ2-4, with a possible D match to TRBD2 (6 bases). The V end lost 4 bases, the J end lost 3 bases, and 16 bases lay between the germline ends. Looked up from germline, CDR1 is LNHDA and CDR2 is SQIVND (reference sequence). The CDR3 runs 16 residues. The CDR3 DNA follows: TGTGCCAGTAGTACCCGCACTAGCCTTGACAAAAACATTCAGTACTTC. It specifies CASSTRTSLDKNIQYF.

CDR3 loop: CASRSGTGVPISITDTQYF. In DNA form, the CDR3 reads TGTGCCAGCAGGTCCGGGACAGGGGTCCCCATTTCAATCACAGATACGCAGTATTTT. This chain connects TRBV28 to TRBJ2-3, with 10 bases that match TRBD1. The CDR3 length is 19 residues. With V trimmed by 6 bases and J by 2 bases, 17 bases remained unmatched. The germline CDR1 and CDR2 sequences are MDHEN and SYDVKM.

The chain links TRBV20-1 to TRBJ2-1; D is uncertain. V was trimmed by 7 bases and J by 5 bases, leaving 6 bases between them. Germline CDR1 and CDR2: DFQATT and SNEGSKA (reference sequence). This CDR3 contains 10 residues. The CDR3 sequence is CSVSNNEQFF. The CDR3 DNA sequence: TGCAGTGTTTCTAACAATGAGCAGTTCTTC.

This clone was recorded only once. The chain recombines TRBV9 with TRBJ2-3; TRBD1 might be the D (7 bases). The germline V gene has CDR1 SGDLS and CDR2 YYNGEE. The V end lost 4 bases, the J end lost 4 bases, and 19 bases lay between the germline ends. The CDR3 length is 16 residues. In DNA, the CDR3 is TGTGCCAGCAGCCCTAGGGGGGCAGGGGGTCCAGATACGCAGTATTTT. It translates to CASSPRGAGGPDTQYF.

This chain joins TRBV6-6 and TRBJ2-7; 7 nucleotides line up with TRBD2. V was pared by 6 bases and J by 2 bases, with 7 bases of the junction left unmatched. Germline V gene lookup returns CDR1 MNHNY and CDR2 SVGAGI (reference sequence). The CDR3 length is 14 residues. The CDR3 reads CASSYSREPYEQYF. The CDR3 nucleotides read TGTGCCAGCAGCTATTCGCGGGAGCCCTACGAGCAGTACTTC.

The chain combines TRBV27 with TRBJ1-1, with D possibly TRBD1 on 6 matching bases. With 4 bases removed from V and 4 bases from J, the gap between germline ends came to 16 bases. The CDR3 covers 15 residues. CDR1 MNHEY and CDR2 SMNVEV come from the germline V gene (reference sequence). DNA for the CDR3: TGTGCCAGCAGTTGGGCAGGACAGCCGTTCACTGAAGCTTTCTTT. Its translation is CASSWAGQPFTEAFF.

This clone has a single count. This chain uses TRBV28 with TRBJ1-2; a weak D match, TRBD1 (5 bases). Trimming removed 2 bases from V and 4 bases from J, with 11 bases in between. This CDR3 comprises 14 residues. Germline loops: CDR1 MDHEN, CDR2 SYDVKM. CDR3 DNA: TGTGCCAGCAGTTTAAGACAGAAGTTCTATGGCTACACCTTC. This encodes CASSLRQKFYGYTF.

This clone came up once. The CDR3 loop is CATISDRGLRNTEAFF. CDR3 sequence (DNA): TGTGCCACCATCTCCGACAGGGGGCTTAGGAACACTGAAGCTTTCTTT. The genes are TRBV27 and TRBJ1-1; 10 bases match TRBD1. V was pared by 10 bases and J by 1 base, with 12 bases of the junction left unmatched. Germline V gene lookup returns CDR1 MNHEY and CDR2 SMNVEV (reference sequence). The CDR3 has 16 residues.

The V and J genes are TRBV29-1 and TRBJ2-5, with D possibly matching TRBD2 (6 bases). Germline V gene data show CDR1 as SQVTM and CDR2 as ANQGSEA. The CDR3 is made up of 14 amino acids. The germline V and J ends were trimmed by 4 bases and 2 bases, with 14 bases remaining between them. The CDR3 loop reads CSVGAGTGQETQYF. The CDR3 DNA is TGCAGCGTTGGTGCGGGGACGGGGCAAGAGACCCAGTACTTC.

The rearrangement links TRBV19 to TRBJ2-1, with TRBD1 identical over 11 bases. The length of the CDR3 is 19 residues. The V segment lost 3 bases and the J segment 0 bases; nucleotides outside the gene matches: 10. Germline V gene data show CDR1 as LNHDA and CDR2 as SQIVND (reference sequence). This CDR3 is CASSMAGQGVPGSYNEQFF. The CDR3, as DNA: TGTGCCAGTAGTATGGCGGGACAGGGGGTCCCCGGCTCCTACAATGAGCAGTTCTTC.

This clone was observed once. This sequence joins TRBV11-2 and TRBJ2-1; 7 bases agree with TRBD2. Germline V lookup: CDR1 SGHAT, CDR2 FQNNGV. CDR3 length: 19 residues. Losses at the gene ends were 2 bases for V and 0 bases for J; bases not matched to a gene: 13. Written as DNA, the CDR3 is TGTGCCAGCAGCTTAATCGGCTCTAGCGGCCCTAGCTCCTACAATGAGCAGTTCTTC. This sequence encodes CASSLIGSSGPSSYNEQFF.

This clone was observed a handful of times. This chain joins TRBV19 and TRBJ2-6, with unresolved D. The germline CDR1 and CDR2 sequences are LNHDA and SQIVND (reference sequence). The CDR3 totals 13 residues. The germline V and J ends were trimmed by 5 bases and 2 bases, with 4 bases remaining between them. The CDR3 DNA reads TGTGCCAGTAGTCCCACTGGGGCCAACGTCCTGACTTTC. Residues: CASSPTGANVLTF.

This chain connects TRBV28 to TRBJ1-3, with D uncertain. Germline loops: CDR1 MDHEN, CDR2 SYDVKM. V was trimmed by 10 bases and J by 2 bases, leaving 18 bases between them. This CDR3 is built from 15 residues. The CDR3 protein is CATNSGNTAGNTIYF. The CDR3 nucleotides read TGTGCCACCAATTCGGGAAATACCGCTGGAAACACCATATATTTT.

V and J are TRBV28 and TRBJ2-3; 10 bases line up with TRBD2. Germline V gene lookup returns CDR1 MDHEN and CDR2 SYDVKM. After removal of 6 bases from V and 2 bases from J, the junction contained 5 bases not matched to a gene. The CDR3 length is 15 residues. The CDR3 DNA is TGTGCCAGCAGCCCGCTAGCGGGAGTCACAGATACGCAGTATTTT. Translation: CASSPLAGVTDTQYF.

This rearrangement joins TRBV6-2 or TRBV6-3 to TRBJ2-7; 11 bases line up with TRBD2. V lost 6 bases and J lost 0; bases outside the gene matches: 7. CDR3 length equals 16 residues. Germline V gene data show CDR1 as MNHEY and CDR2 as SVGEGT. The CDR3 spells CASSGTSGGSSYEQYF. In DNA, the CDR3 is TGTGCCAGCAGCGGGACTAGCGGAGGCAGCTCCTACGAGCAGTACTTC.

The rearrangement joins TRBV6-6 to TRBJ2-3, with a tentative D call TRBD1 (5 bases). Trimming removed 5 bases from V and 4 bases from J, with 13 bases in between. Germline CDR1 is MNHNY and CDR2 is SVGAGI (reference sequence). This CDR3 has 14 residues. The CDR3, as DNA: TGTGCCAGCAGTACCCAAAAAGGGGCAGATACGCAGTATTTT. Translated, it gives CASSTQKGADTQYF.

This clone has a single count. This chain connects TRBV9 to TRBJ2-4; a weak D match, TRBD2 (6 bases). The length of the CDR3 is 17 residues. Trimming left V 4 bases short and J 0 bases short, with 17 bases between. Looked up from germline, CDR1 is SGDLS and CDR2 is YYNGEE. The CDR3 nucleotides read TGTGCCAGCAGCCTTTGGGACTCTCCTTTAGCCAAAAACATTCAGTACTTC. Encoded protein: CASSLWDSPLAKNIQYF.

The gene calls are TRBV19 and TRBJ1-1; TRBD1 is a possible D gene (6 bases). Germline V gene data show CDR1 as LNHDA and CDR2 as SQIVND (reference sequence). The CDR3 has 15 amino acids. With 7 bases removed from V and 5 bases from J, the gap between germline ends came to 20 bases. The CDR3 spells CASTPSGQGPTEAFF. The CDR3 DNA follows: TGTGCCAGTACCCCATCCGGGCAGGGGCCTACTGAAGCTTTCTTT.

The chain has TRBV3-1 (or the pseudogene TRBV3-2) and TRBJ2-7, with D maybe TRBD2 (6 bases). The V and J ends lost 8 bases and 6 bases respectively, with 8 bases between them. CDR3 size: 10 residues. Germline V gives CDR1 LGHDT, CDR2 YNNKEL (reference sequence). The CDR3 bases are TGTGCCAGCCAAGCGGGCGAGCAGTACTTC. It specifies CASQAGEQYF.

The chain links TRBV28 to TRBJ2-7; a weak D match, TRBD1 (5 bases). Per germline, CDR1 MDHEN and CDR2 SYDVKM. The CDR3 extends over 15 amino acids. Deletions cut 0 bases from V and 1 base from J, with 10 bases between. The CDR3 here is CASSLWPDRSYEQYF. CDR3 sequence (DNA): TGTGCCAGCAGTTTATGGCCCGACAGATCCTACGAGCAGTACTTC.

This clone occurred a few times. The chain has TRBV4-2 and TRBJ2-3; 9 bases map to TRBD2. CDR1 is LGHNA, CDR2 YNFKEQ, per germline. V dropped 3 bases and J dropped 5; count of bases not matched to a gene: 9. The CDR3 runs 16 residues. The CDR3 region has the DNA TGTGCCAGCAGCCAGTCTAGCGGGACCCCGGGAGATACGCAGTATTTT. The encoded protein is CASSQSSGTPGDTQYF.

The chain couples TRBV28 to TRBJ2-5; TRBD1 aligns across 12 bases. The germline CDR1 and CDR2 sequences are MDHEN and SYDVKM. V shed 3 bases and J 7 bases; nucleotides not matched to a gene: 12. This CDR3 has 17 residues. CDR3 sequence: CASSFWGQGALVGTQYF. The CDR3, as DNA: TGTGCCAGCAGTTTCTGGGGACAGGGGGCGTTGGTAGGGACCCAGTACTTC.

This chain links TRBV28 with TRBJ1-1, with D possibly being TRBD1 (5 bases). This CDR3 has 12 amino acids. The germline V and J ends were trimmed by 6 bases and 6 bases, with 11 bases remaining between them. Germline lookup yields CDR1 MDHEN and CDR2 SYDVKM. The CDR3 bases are TGTGCCAGCAGCTCAGGGTTTTCTGAAGCTTTCTTT. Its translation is CASSSGFSEAFF.

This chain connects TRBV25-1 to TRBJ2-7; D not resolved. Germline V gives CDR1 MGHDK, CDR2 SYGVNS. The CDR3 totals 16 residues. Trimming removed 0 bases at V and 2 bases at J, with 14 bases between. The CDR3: CASSEYTSLGTYEQYF. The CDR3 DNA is TGTGCCAGCAGTGAATATACGTCGCTGGGCACCTACGAGCAGTACTTC.